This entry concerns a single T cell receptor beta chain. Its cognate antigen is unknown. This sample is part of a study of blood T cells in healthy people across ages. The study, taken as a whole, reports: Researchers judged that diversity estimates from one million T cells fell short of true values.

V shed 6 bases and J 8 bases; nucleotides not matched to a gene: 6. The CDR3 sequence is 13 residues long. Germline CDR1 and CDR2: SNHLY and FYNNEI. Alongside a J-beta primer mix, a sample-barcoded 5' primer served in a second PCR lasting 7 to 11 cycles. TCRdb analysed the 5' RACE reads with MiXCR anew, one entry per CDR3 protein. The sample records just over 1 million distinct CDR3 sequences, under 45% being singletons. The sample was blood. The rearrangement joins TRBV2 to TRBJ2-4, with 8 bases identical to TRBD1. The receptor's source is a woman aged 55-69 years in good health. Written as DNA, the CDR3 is TGTGCCAGCAGGCGGACAGGGATAGACATTCAGTACTTC. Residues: CASRRTGIDIQYF.